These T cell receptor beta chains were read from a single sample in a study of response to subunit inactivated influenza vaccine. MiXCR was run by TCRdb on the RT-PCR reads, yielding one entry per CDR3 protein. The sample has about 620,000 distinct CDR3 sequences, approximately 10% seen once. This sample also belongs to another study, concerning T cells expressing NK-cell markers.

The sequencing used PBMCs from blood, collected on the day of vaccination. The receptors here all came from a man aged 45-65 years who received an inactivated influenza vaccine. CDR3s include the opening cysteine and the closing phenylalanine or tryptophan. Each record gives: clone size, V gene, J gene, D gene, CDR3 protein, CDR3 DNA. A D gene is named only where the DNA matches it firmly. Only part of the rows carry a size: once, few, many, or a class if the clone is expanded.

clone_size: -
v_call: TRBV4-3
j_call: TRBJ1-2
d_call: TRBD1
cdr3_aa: CASSQEWTGGSYGYTF
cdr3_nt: TGCGCCAGCAGCCAAGAATGGACAGGGGGTAGCTATGGCTACACCTTC

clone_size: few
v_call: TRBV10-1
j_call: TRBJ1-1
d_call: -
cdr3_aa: CASSDGARAFF
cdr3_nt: TGCGCCAGCAGTGATGGGGCCCGGGCTTTCTTT

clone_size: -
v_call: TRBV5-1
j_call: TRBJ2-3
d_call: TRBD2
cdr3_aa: CASSLFTSGKYTDTQYF
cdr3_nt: TGCGCCAGCAGCTTGTTTACTAGCGGGAAATACACAGATACGCAGTATTTT

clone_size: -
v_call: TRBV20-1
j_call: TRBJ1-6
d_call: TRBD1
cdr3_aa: CSARNQDRSSYNSPLHF
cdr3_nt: TGCAGTGCTAGAAACCAGGACAGGAGCTCCTATAATTCACCCCTCCACTTT

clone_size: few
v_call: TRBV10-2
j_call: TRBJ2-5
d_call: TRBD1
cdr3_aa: CASREDRARTQETQYF
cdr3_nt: TGCGCCAGCAGAGAAGACAGGGCCCGAACCCAAGAGACCCAGTACTTC

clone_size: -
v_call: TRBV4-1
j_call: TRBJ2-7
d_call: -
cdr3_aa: CASSQIRTGRTDYEQYF
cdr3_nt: TGCGCCAGCAGCCAAATCAGGACGGGGAGGACAGACTACGAGCAGTACTTC

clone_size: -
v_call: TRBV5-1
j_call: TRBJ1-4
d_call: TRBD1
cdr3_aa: CASSDRDRGRRGEKLFF
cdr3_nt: TGCGCCAGCAGTGACCGGGACAGGGGGCGCCGAGGTGAAAAACTGTTTTTT

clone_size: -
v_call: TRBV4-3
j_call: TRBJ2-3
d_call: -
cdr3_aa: CASSQVPWERTDTQYF
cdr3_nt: TGCGCCAGCAGCCAAGTACCGTGGGAGCGCACAGATACGCAGTATTTT

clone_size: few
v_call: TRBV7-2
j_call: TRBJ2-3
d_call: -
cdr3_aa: CASSFGKSTDTQYF
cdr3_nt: TGTGCCAGCAGCTTCGGGAAATCCACAGATACGCAGTATTTT

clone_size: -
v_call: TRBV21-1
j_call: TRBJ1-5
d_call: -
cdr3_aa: CASHRGNQPQHF
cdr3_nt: TGTGCCAGCCACAGGGGGAATCAGCCCCAGCATTTT

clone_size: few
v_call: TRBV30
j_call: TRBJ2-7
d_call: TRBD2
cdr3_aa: CAWAGRLAVSYEQYF
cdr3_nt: TGTGCCTGGGCCGGGAGGCTAGCGGTCTCCTACGAGCAGTACTTC

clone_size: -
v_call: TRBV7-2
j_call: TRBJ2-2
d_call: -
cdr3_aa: CASSLVRAGELFF
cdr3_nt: TGTGCCAGCAGCTTAGTCAGAGCCGGGGAGCTGTTTTTT

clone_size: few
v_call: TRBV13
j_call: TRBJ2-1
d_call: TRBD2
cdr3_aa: CASSPTSGASSYNEQFF
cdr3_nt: TGTGCCAGCAGCCCGACTAGCGGGGCGAGCTCCTACAATGAGCAGTTCTTC

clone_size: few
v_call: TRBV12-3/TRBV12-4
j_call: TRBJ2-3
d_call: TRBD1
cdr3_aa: CASSRQGLTDTQYF
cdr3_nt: TGTGCCAGCAGCCGACAGGGCCTCACAGATACGCAGTATTTT

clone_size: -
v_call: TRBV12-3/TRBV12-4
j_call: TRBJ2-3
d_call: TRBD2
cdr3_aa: CASSSSGPGGDTQYF
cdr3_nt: TGTGCCAGCAGTTCTAGCGGCCCTGGCGGGGATACGCAGTATTTT

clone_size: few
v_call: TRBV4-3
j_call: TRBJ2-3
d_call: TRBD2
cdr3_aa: CASSQEGLADPSTDTQYF
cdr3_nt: TGCGCCAGCAGCCAAGAGGGGCTAGCGGATCCTAGCACAGATACGCAGTATTTT

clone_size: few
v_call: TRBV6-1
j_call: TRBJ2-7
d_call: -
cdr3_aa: CASSPGDGTGEQYF
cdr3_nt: TGTGCCAGCAGCCCGGGGGATGGGACTGGCGAGCAGTACTTC

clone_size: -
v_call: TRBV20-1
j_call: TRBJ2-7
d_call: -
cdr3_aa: CSAGAPKEQYF
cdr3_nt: TGCAGTGCTGGGGCCCCCAAGGAGCAGTACTTC

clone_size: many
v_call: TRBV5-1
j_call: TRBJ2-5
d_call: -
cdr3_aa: CASSLYPGAEKTQYF
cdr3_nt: TGCGCCAGCAGCTTGTACCCGGGAGCGGAGAAGACCCAGTACTTC

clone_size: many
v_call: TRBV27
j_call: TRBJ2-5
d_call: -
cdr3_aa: CASSLYPGPRGKETQYF
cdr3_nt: TGTGCCAGCAGTTTGTATCCGGGTCCTAGGGGGAAAGAGACCCAGTACTTC

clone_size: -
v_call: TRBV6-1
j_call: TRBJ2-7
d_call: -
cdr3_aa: CASTPGVASYEQYF
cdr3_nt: TGTGCCAGCACCCCGGGCGTGGCCTCCTACGAGCAGTACTTC

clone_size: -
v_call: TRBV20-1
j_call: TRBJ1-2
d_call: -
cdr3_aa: CSAWDGTNYGYTF
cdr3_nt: TGCAGTGCTTGGGACGGGACTAACTATGGCTACACCTTC

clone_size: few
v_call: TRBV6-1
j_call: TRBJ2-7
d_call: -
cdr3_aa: CASKQRRESYEQYF
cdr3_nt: TGTGCCAGCAAACAAAGGCGGGAATCCTACGAGCAGTACTTC

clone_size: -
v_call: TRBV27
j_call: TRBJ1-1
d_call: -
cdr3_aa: CASSSDRGGYTEAFF
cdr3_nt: TGTGCCAGCAGTTCCGACCGGGGGGGTTACACTGAAGCTTTCTTT

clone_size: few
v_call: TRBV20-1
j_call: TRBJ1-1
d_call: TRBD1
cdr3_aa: CSARTGLYTEAFF
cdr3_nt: TGCAGCGCCAGGACAGGACTTTACACTGAAGCTTTCTTT

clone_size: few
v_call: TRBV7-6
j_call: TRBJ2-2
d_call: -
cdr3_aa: CASSPRARTNTGEPFF
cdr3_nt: TGTGCCAGCAGCCCTCGCGCTAGGACCAACACCGGGGAGCCGTTTTTT

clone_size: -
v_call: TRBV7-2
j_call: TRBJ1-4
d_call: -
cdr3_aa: CASSLGPGAGEKLFF
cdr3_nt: TGTGCCAGCAGCTTAGGCCCGGGGGCGGGTGAAAAACTGTTTTTT

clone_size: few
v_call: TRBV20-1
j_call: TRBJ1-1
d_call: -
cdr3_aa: CSARGWLEGTEAFF
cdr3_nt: TGCAGTGCTAGAGGTTGGTTGGAGGGGACTGAAGCTTTCTTT

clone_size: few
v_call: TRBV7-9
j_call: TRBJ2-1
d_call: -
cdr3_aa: CASSTYSGREQFF
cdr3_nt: TGTGCCAGCAGCACTTACTCGGGTCGGGAGCAGTTCTTC

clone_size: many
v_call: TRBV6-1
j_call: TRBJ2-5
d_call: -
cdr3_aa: CASSEAPIGGEETQYF
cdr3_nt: TGTGCCAGCAGTGAAGCTCCCATTGGGGGAGAAGAGACCCAGTACTTC

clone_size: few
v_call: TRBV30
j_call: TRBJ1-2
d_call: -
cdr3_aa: CAWSKRQLYGYTF
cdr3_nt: TGTGCCTGGAGTAAAAGACAGCTCTATGGCTACACCTTC

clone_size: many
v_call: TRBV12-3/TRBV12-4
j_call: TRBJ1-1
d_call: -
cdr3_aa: CASSFFRTDEAFF
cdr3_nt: TGTGCCAGCAGTTTCTTTCGGACAGATGAAGCTTTCTTT

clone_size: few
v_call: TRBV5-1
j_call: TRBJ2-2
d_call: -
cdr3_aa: CASSVRQANTGELFF
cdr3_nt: TGCGCCAGCAGCGTTCGACAAGCGAACACCGGGGAGCTGTTTTTT

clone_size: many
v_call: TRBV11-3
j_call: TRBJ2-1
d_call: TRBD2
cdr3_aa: CASSRGGRSYNEQFF
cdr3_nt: TGTGCCAGCAGCAGGGGAGGGCGGTCCTACAATGAGCAGTTCTTC

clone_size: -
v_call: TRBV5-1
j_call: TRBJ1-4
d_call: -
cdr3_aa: CASSLAPGARDEKLFF
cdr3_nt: TGCGCCAGCAGCTTGGCCCCAGGGGCGAGGGATGAAAAACTGTTTTTT

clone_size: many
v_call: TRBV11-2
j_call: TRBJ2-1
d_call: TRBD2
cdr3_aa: CASSLTSGRANEQFF
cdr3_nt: TGTGCCAGCAGCCTGACTAGCGGGAGAGCCAATGAGCAGTTCTTC

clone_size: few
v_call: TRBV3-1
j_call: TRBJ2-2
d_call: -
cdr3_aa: CASSQLAFNTGELFF
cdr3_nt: TGTGCCAGCAGCCAATTAGCGTTCAACACCGGGGAGCTGTTTTTT

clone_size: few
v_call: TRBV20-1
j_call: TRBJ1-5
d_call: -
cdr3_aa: CSATWGTHQPQHF
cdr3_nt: TGCAGTGCTACGTGGGGGACCCATCAGCCCCAGCATTTT

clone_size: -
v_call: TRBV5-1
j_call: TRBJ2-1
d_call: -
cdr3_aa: CASSSPDGSSYNEQFF
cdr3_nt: TGCGCCAGCAGCTCGCCGGACGGGAGCTCCTACAATGAGCAGTTCTTC

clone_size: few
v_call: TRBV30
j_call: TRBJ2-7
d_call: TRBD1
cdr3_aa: CAWSRGQGADEQYF
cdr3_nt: TGTGCCTGGAGTAGGGGACAGGGGGCCGACGAGCAGTACTTC

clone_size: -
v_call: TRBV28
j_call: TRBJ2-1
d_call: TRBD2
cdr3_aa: CASSLTGLAGVNEQFF
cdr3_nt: TGTGCCAGCAGTCTCACAGGACTAGCGGGCGTCAATGAGCAGTTCTTC

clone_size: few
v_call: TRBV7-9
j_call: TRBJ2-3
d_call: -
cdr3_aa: CASNLRFNRDTQYF
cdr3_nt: TGTGCCAGCAACCTTCGTTTCAACAGGGATACGCAGTATTTT